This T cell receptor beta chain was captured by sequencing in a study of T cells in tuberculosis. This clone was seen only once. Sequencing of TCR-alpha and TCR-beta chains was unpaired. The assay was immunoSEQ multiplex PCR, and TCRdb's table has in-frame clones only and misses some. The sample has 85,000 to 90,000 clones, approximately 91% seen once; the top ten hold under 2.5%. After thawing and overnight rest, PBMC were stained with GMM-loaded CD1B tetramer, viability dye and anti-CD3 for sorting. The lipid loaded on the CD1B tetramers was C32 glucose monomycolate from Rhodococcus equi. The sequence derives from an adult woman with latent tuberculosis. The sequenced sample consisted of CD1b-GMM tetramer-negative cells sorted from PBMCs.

The CDR3 loop reads CASSLRTPSSGGRAGELFF. In DNA form, the CDR3 reads TGTGCCAGCAGCTTACGTACACCTTCTAGCGGGGGGCGGGCCGGGGAGCTGTTTTTT. The V call is TRBV7-2, the J call TRBJ2-2, with 11 positions matching TRBD2. The CDR3 runs to 19 residues. Germline lookup yields CDR1 SGHTA and CDR2 FQGNSA. Trimming at V came to 2 bases and at J to 6 bases, leaving 14 bases not matched to a gene.